The 32 T cell receptor beta chains below come from one sample, sequenced in a study of CD8 T cells in Susac syndrome. RNA, at about 0.45 to 1 ug, was reverse transcribed with random hexamers. MiXCR was run by TCRdb on the immunoSEQ multiplex PCR reads, yielding one entry per CDR3 protein. The sample contains approximately 210,000 distinct CDR3 sequences, about 95% of which appear only once. The sequencing sample was made of CD4+ T cells from PBMCs. These receptors all come from a human donor with multiple sclerosis.

This clonotype has just one count. The chain recombines TRBV5-6 with TRBJ2-1; 7 bases agree with TRBD2. V lost 2 bases and J lost 3; bases outside the gene matches: 5. The CDR3 totals 15 residues. Germline-derived CDR1 and CDR2 are SGHDT and YYEEEE. CDR3 residues: CASSFTSASYNEQFF. The CDR3 DNA sequence: TGTGCCAGCAGCTTTACTAGCGCTAGCTACAATGAGCAGTTCTTC.

This chain connects TRBV7-9 to TRBJ2-5; 7 bases agree with TRBD1. The CDR3 is made up of 14 amino acids. CDR1 SEHNR and CDR2 FQNEAQ come from the germline V gene (reference sequence). The J segment lost 3 bases and the V segment lost 6 bases, leaving 7 bases of the junction unmatched. For the CDR3, the DNA is TGTGCCAGCAGTCAGGGACAGTACGAAGAGACCCAGTACTTC. Encoded protein: CASSQGQYEETQYF.

This sequence joins TRBV20-1 and TRBJ1-1, with a possible D match to TRBD1 (6 bases). This CDR3 is 17 amino acids long. Germline V gives CDR1 DFQATT, CDR2 SNEGSKA (reference sequence). Trimming shortened V by 6 bases and J by 0 bases, and 23 bases separated the two germline ends. CDR3 coding DNA: TGCAGTGCCGTTACAGGGACCGCGCTTACCATGAACACTGAAGCTTTCTTT. It specifies CSAVTGTALTMNTEAFF.

The chain joins TRBV9 to TRBJ2-6; D ambiguous. The CDR3 loop spans 15 amino acids. With 3 bases removed from V and 0 bases from J, the gap between germline ends came to 7 bases. Germline CDR1 is SGDLS and CDR2 is YYNGEE. The CDR3 bases are TGTGCCAGCAGCGAGCAAAGCTCTGGGGCCAACGTCCTGACTTTC. Protein: CASSEQSSGANVLTF.

The rearrangement uses TRBV7-9 and TRBJ1-4; a possible D gene is TRBD1 (6 bases). V gave up 1 base and J gave up 6 bases, with 15 bases separating them. The CDR3 sequence is 16 residues long. From germline, CDR1 is SEHNR and CDR2 FQNEAQ (reference sequence). CDR3 coding DNA: TGTGCCAGCAGCTTAGGCACAGGGAGAAGAGATGAAAAACTGTTTTTT. Translation gives CASSLGTGRRDEKLFF.

The gene calls are TRBV6-1 and TRBJ2-1; 11 bases align to TRBD2. Germline V gene lookup returns CDR1 MNHNS and CDR2 SASEGT. This CDR3 has 16 residues. J lost 7 bases, V lost 3 bases, and 8 bases had no gene match. The CDR3 region is CASSDIAGGPINEQFF. CDR3 coding DNA: TGTGCCAGCAGTGACATAGCGGGAGGGCCGATTAATGAGCAGTTCTTC.

The J gene is TRBJ2-4, the V gene TRBV12-3 or TRBV12-4; 7 nucleotides match TRBD1. This CDR3 has 15 amino acids. J was trimmed by 7 bases and V by 0 bases; bases with no gene match: 6. CDR3 DNA sequence: TGTGCCAGCAGTTTAGCAGGGGGCGCGAATAACATTCAGTACTTC. It is translated as CASSLAGGANNIQYF.

This sequence joins TRBV3-1 and TRBJ2-1; maybe TRBD1 (6 bases). The germline V gene encodes CDR1 LGHDT and CDR2 YNNKEL (reference sequence). The CDR3 length is 16 residues. The V end lost 3 bases, the J end lost 2 bases, and 14 bases lay between the germline ends. CDR3 sequence (DNA): TGTGCCAGCAGCCATCTGGGGGCCATGGCCTACAATGAGCAGTTCTTC. Encoded protein: CASSHLGAMAYNEQFF.

The chain links TRBV5-6 to TRBJ2-5, with 8 bases identical to TRBD1. The germline V gene encodes CDR1 SGHDT and CDR2 YYEEEE. The CDR3 spans 15 residues. After removal of 4 bases from V and 5 bases from J, the junction contained 10 bases not matched to a gene. CDR3 loop: CASSPDTGGSETQYF. CDR3 nucleotide sequence: TGTGCCAGCAGCCCAGACACAGGGGGATCGGAGACCCAGTACTTC.

V and J are TRBV2 and TRBJ1-2; unclear D gene. The CDR3 covers 13 residues. Trimming cost V 4 bases and J 5 bases, with 11 bases left between them. Germline lookup yields CDR1 SNHLY and CDR2 FYNNEI. The CDR3 is CASSVDDVYGYTF. DNA for the CDR3: TGTGCCAGCAGTGTGGACGACGTTTATGGCTACACCTTC.

This CDR3 is CASSSGQGSYEQYF. Here the CDR3 DNA reads TGTGCCAGCAGTTCCGGACAGGGGTCGTACGAGCAGTACTTC. This chain links TRBV12-3 or TRBV12-4 with TRBJ2-7; 9 bases align to TRBD1. CDR3 length: 14 amino acids. V gave up 4 bases and J gave up 4 bases; unmatched junction bases: 5.

The chain links TRBV5-8 to TRBJ2-7; 7 nucleotides match TRBD2. The germline V gene has CDR1 SGHTS and CDR2 YDEGEE. There are 12 residues in the CDR3. The V and J ends lost 1 base and 11 bases, in that order; junction bases with no gene match: 6. Here the CDR3 DNA reads TGTGCCAGCAGCTTGTATCAGCGGGATAAGTACTTC. It is translated as CASSLYQRDKYF. Full variable domain (rest looked up from reference TRBV5-8 and TRBJ2-7): EAGVTQSPTHLIKTRGQQATLRCSPISGHTSVYWYQQALGLGLQFLLWYDEGEERNRGNFPPRFSGRQFPNYSSELNVNALELEDSALYLCASSLYQRDKYFGPGTRLTVT.

The rearrangement links TRBV6-6 to TRBJ2-1; unclear D gene. The V end lost 5 bases, the J end lost 0 bases, and 8 bases lay between the germline ends. The CDR3 totals 14 residues. Germline-derived CDR1 and CDR2 are MNHNY and SVGAGI (reference sequence). This CDR3 reads CASSRSGSYNEQFF. The CDR3 bases are TGTGCCAGCAGTCGCTCAGGCTCCTACAATGAGCAGTTCTTC.

The chain joins TRBV5-1 to TRBJ1-1, with D unresolved. This CDR3 comprises 15 residues. CDR1 and CDR2 (germline): SGHRS, YFSETQ. Between the trimmed V and J ends, which lost 0 bases and 0 bases, there was a span of 9 bases. CDR3 DNA: TGCGCCAGCAGCTTGGGGGTGACTATGAACACTGAAGCTTTCTTT. As protein: CASSLGVTMNTEAFF.

This chain links TRBV11-3 with TRBJ2-3, with a tentative D call TRBD2 (6 bases). The CDR3 has 13 residues. The ends were cut back, 1 base at V and 5 bases at J, with 7 bases in the middle. Germline CDR1 and CDR2: SGHNT and YENEEA. The CDR3 loop reads CASSLVEGDTQYF. DNA for the CDR3: TGTGCCAGCAGCTTAGTGGAGGGAGATACGCAGTATTTT.

CDR3 coding DNA: TGCGCCAGCAGTTACCTGGAGGGGGCGAGTGGCTACACCTTC. Translation: CASSYLEGASGYTF. This rearrangement joins TRBV4-1 to TRBJ1-2; 7 nucleotides match TRBD1. CDR3 length: 14 residues. Per germline, CDR1 MGHRA and CDR2 YSYEKL. The V segment lost 6 bases and the J segment 7 bases; nucleotides outside the gene matches: 11.

This clonotype was recorded once. The gene calls are TRBV9 and TRBJ2-2; 8 bases align to TRBD1. Germline CDR1 SGDLS, CDR2 YYNGEE. The CDR3 contains 15 residues. The trim removed 3 bases at V and 9 bases at J, leaving 10 bases unmatched. The CDR3 region has the DNA TGTGCCAGCAGCGACTCCGGGACAGGATCCCGGGAGCTGTTTTTT. This codes for CASSDSGTGSRELFF.

V gene TRBV12-3 or TRBV12-4 combines with J gene TRBJ1-4; 7 bases match TRBD1. CDR3 length: 14 amino acids. V trimming: 5 bases; J trimming: 10 bases; junction bases outside the gene matches: 10. DNA of the CDR3: TGTGCCAGCAGTCGACAGGGATTTGCCGGAAAACTGTTTTTT. Translation gives CASSRQGFAGKLFF.

The genes are TRBV13 and TRBJ2-5; 8 bases map to TRBD1. V shed 5 bases and J 0 bases; nucleotides not matched to a gene: 5. In germline, CDR1 is PRHDT, CDR2 FYEKMQ (reference sequence). The CDR3 length is 15 residues. The CDR3 region is CASSRRDRNQETQYF. CDR3 DNA: TGTGCCAGCAGCCGCCGGGACAGGAACCAAGAGACCCAGTACTTC.

The gene calls are TRBV29-1 and TRBJ2-7, with D perhaps TRBD2 (6 bases). V was clipped by 4 bases and J by 4 bases, with 11 bases between them. The CDR3 totals 12 residues. Per the germline V gene, CDR1 is SQVTM and CDR2 is ANQGSEA. CDR3 region: CSVVGGGYEQYF. As DNA, the CDR3 is TGCAGCGTTGTTGGGGGAGGATACGAGCAGTACTTC.

The chain joins TRBV29-1 to TRBJ2-7, with a tentative D call TRBD2 (6 bases). V was pared by 4 bases and J by 5 bases, with 24 bases between. Germline CDR1 is SQVTM and CDR2 is ANQGSEA. CDR3 length: 16 amino acids. CDR3 sequence: CSVGNLLAGNFDEQYF. As DNA, the CDR3 is TGCAGCGTTGGGAACCTGTTGGCGGGAAATTTCGACGAGCAGTACTTC.

The gene calls are TRBV11-2 and TRBJ1-4, with TRBD1 matching 8 bases. Germline CDR1 is SGHAT and CDR2 is FQNNGV. Trimming removed 4 bases from V and 3 bases from J; junction bases left unmatched: 10. There are 17 residues in the CDR3. The CDR3 DNA sequence: TGTGCCAGCAGCTCGATAATCGGGACAGGACCTAATGAAAAACTGTTTTTT. This translates into CASSSIIGTGPNEKLFF.

This clonotype was counted a single time. The genes are TRBV28 and TRBJ2-7; TRBD2 matches at 8 bases. V shed 7 bases and J 6 bases; nucleotides not matched to a gene: 8. This CDR3 has 13 residues. Germline loops: CDR1 MDHEN, CDR2 SYDVKM. In DNA form, the CDR3 reads TGTGCCAGCAAAGGAGCGGGAGTGGTCGAGCAGTACTTC. This sequence encodes CASKGAGVVEQYF.

This clonotype was picked up one time. The V call is TRBV2, the J call TRBJ2-5; 9 bases align to TRBD2. Germline V gene sequence: CDR1 SNHLY, CDR2 FYNNEI. The V and J ends lost 6 bases and 4 bases, in that order; junction bases with no gene match: 3. The CDR3 extends over 13 amino acids. The CDR3 loop reads CASRLAGLETQYF. The CDR3 DNA reads TGTGCCAGCAGACTAGCGGGTCTAGAGACCCAGTACTTC.

The V gene is TRBV9, the J gene TRBJ2-3, with D unclear. The CDR3 is made up of 14 amino acids. V was shortened by 7 bases and J by 4 bases, with 16 bases between the two germline ends. Germline V gives CDR1 SGDLS, CDR2 YYNGEE. CDR3: CASGNSPFPDTQYF. In DNA, the CDR3 is TGTGCCAGCGGGAACTCGCCCTTCCCAGATACGCAGTATTTT.

The chain uses TRBV6-6 and TRBJ1-6; 8 bases agree with TRBD1. The V segment lost 8 bases and the J segment 17 bases; nucleotides outside the gene matches: 11. Germline loops: CDR1 MNHNY, CDR2 SVGAGI (reference sequence). The CDR3 sequence is 12 residues long. The CDR3 DNA sequence: TGTGCCAGCCGACAGGGGCCATCGAGTGTCCACTTT. Amino acid sequence: CASRQGPSSVHF.

This chain connects TRBV2 to TRBJ2-2; 7 nucleotides match TRBD1. The ends lost 9 bases at V and 6 bases at J; junction bases unmatched: 10. The CDR3 is made up of 14 amino acids. Germline V gene sequence: CDR1 SNHLY, CDR2 FYNNEI. The CDR3 region is CASDRVNLPGELFF. The CDR3 nucleotides are TGTGCCAGTGACAGGGTAAATCTACCCGGGGAGCTGTTTTTT. The full variable domain, in which reference TRBV2 and TRBJ2-2 provide the parts outside the CDR3, is EPEVTQTPSHQVTQMGQEVILRCVPISNHLYFYWYRQILGQKVEFLVSFYNNEISEKSEIFDDQFSVERPDGSNFTLKIRSTKLEDSAMYFCASDRVNLPGELFFGEGSRLTVL.

The rearrangement uses TRBV29-1 and TRBJ2-1; TRBD2 matches 11 bases. This CDR3 region has 15 residues. V was pared by 7 bases and J by 7 bases, with 12 bases of the junction left unmatched. Germline values: CDR1 SQVTM, CDR2 ANQGSEA. This chain's CDR3 is CSGRRAVAGGNEQFF. For the CDR3, the DNA is TGCAGCGGGAGGAGGGCAGTAGCGGGGGGGAATGAGCAGTTCTTC.

J is TRBJ2-1 and V is TRBV24-1, with 7 bases fitting TRBD1. Germline CDR1 reads KGHDR; CDR2 reads SFDVKD. This CDR3 is 14 amino acids long. V was pared by 4 bases and J by 8 bases, with 7 bases of the junction left unmatched. The CDR3 loop is CATSDSTGFDEQFF. In DNA, the CDR3 is TGTGCCACCAGTGACTCGACAGGGTTCGATGAGCAGTTCTTC.

The rearrangement joins TRBV29-1 to TRBJ2-6; 10 nucleotides match TRBD1. The V gene end was trimmed by 6 bases and the J gene end by 0 bases; junction bases not matched to a gene: 14. Germline V gene lookup returns CDR1 SQVTM and CDR2 ANQGSEA. The CDR3 extends over 19 amino acids. CDR3 residues: CSVQSWDRGTYSGANVLTF. In DNA form, the CDR3 reads TGCAGCGTCCAAAGTTGGGACAGGGGCACTTACTCTGGGGCCAACGTCCTGACTTTC.

Here the CDR3 reads CASSAGLAGVGGELFF. The CDR3 DNA reads as TGCGCCAGCAGCGCGGGACTAGCGGGAGTTGGCGGGGAGCTGTTTTTT. The V gene is TRBV5-1, the J gene TRBJ2-2; 14 nucleotides agree with TRBD2. The CDR3 is made up of 16 amino acids. V lost 4 bases, J lost 7 bases, and 6 bases stayed unmatched. Per germline, CDR1 SGHRS and CDR2 YFSETQ.

This sequence joins TRBV20-1 and TRBJ2-7; D possibly corresponds to TRBD1 (6 bases). V was cut by 5 bases and J by 6 bases, with 11 bases left in between. Germline V gives CDR1 DFQATT, CDR2 SNEGSKA (reference sequence). The length of the CDR3 is 11 residues. DNA for the CDR3: TGCAGTGCTCCGACAGGTTTCGAGCAGTACTTC. Protein product: CSAPTGFEQYF.